This T cell receptor (beta chain) was profiled in a study of regulatory T cells in long-lasting Graves disease. Library construction for TCR beta used iRepertoire HTBI primers and Arm-PCR of CDR3 regions. TCRdb independently ran MiXCR on the multiplex PCR reads; one entry per CDR3 protein. The repertoire includes some 560,000 distinct CDR3 sequences, approximately 16% of them detected once, and 20% to 25% sits in the top ten. This clonotype was seen at least ten times. As yet, its antigen is unknown. Time point specified: newly diagnosed GD, antithyroid drugs for less than 3 months. From PBMCs, RNA was extracted and then used to make the TCR library. It was by American Thyroid Association guidelines that Graves' disease was diagnosed. All patients originated from an endocrinology department located in Xi'an, China. The CDR3 is 15 residues long. Trimming shortened V by 3 bases and J by 0 bases, and 9 bases separated the two germline ends. CDR1 and CDR2 from the germline V gene are MDHEN and SYDVKM.

Broader study findings: Whereas 900 to 1,000 public clonotypes were shared by new patients, persistent patients shared more, at a few thousand.

This sample also appeared in a second study, on T cells in Graves' hyperthyroidism and ophthalmopathy.

The material was peripheral blood mononuclear cells (PBMCs), obtained at new diagnosis, from a patient treated with antithyroid drugs. The chain has TRBV28 and TRBJ1-5; TRBD1 is a possible D gene (5 bases). The sequence was obtained from a woman aged 40-65 years with Graves disease. CDR3 sequence reads: CASSFDRISNQPQHF. CDR3 DNA: TGTGCCAGCAGTTTTGACAGAATTAGCAATCAGCCCCAGCATTTT.